Below, 30 T cell receptor beta chains from the same sample are listed, as sequenced in a study of T cells after yellow fever vaccination. TCRdb passed the 5' RACE reads through MiXCR, listing each CDR3 protein once. The table records about 510,000 distinct CDR3 sequences, about a fifth of them present only once. Sequencing was performed on PBMCs, taken 20 to 25 days after the first yellow fever vaccination. All receptors derive from a man in his late teens or twenties who received the YFV17D yellow fever vaccine.

This clonotype was counted between two and nine times. V and J are TRBV29-1 and TRBJ2-1; 8 bases match TRBD1. This CDR3 region has 13 residues. Per the germline V gene, CDR1 is SQVTM and CDR2 is ANQGSEA. V gave up 6 bases and J gave up 12 bases; unmatched junction bases: 13. Written as DNA, the CDR3 is TGCAGCGTGGGACAGGCCGCCTTTAACGGGCAGTTCTTC. Translated, it gives CSVGQAAFNGQFF.

This rearrangement joins TRBV7-8 to TRBJ2-2; TRBD1 might be the D (6 bases). CDR1 is SGHVS, CDR2 FQNEAQ, per germline. V was cut by 7 bases and J by 2 bases, with 17 bases left in between. The CDR3 sequence is 16 residues long. The CDR3 DNA sequence: TGTGCCAGCAAACTAACCCGGGACATCAACACCGGGGAGCTGTTTTTT. This translates into CASKLTRDINTGELFF.

In its sample, this clonotype was seen a few times. DNA for the CDR3: TGTGCCAGCAGCTTACAGGGGGTCGCTGAAGCTTTCTTT. This gives the protein CASSLQGVAEAFF. The chain couples TRBV7-8 to TRBJ1-1, with 7 bases identical to TRBD1. V shed 2 bases, J shed 6 bases, and the junction held 3 bases outside the gene matches. Germline CDR1 SGHVS, CDR2 FQNEAQ. The CDR3 is 13 amino acids.

This chain links TRBV7-2 with TRBJ2-5, with a tentative D call TRBD1 (6 bases). Looked up from germline, CDR1 is SGHTA and CDR2 is FQGNSA. The CDR3 sequence is 15 residues long. Trimming took off 5 bases at V and 5 bases at J, with 18 bases between the two ends. The CDR3 DNA sequence: TGTGCCAGCAGCGGATACAGGGTTTTGGAGGAGACCCAGTACTTC. Translating it yields CASSGYRVLEETQYF. Looking up the rest from reference TRBV7-2 and TRBJ2-5 gives the full variable domain: GAGVSQSPSNKVTEKGKDVELRCDPISGHTALYWYRQSLGQGLEFLIYFQGNSAPDKSGLPSDRFSAERTGGSVSTLTIQRTQQEDSAVYLCASSGYRVLEETQYFGPGTRLLVL.

This clonotype was counted many times. The chain combines TRBV5-1 with TRBJ2-2; possible D gene TRBD2, 6 bases. The CDR3 loop spans 13 amino acids. V was shortened by 1 base and J by 6 bases, with 7 bases between the two germline ends. Germline lookup yields CDR1 SGHRS and CDR2 YFSETQ. The CDR3 nucleotides are TGCGCCAGCAGCTTGAGGGAGGCCGGGGAGCTGTTTTTT. Its protein product is CASSLREAGELFF.

As to this clonotype: A much more abundant neighbour one base away suggests this may be a read error. The V and J genes are TRBV29-1 and TRBJ2-5; D is unresolved. The CDR3 covers 13 residues. Germline values: CDR1 SQVTM, CDR2 ANQGSEA. The V gene lost 4 bases and the J gene lost 2 bases, with 11 bases spanning the gap. CDR3 residues: CSVAKIIQETQYF. DNA of the CDR3: TGCAGCGTTGCTAAGATTATACAAGAGACCCAGTACTTC.

Only a few counts were recorded for this clonotype. The gene calls are TRBV20-1 and TRBJ2-1, with 12 bases aligning to TRBD2. The CDR3 is 15 amino acids. J was trimmed by 5 bases and V by 5 bases; bases with no gene match: 7. Per the germline V gene, CDR1 is DFQATT and CDR2 is SNEGSKA (reference sequence). CDR3 region: CSARRLAGVDNEQFF. For the CDR3, the DNA is TGCAGTGCTCGCAGACTAGCGGGGGTTGACAATGAGCAGTTCTTC.

Only a few counts were recorded for this clonotype. In DNA, the CDR3 is TGTGCCAGCAGCCCTTTCATCCTGACTAGTTACTACAATGAGCAGTTCTTC. Translation gives CASSPFILTSYYNEQFF. The gene calls are TRBV6-2 or TRBV6-3 and TRBJ2-1, with a weak D call TRBD2 (6 bases). The CDR3 is made up of 17 amino acids. With 6 bases removed from V and 3 bases from J, the gap between germline ends came to 21 bases. From germline, CDR1 is MNHEY and CDR2 SVGEGT.

This clonotype occurred many times. This chain connects TRBV12-3 or TRBV12-4 to TRBJ2-7; D uncertain. The CDR3 consists of 13 residues. Deletions cut 6 bases from V and 1 base from J, with 10 bases between. The CDR3 coding sequence is TGTGCCAGCAGCATCGGTTCATCCTACGAGCAGTACTTC. Amino acid sequence: CASSIGSSYEQYF.

This clonotype was seen only a few times. The chain is built from TRBV5-1 and TRBJ1-1; D gene ambiguous. Trimming left V 3 bases short and J 0 bases short, with 6 bases between. Germline V lookup: CDR1 SGHRS, CDR2 YFSETQ. The CDR3 is 13 amino acids. As DNA, the CDR3 is TGCGCCAGCAGCTACATCCTGAACACTGAAGCTTTCTTT. Amino acids: CASSYILNTEAFF.

This chain joins TRBV6-1 and TRBJ2-1; 8 bases agree with TRBD1. With V trimmed by 5 bases and J by 5 bases, 2 bases remained unmatched. In germline, CDR1 is MNHNS, CDR2 SASEGT. CDR3 length equals 13 residues. The CDR3 DNA reads as TGTGCCAGCAGTCAGGACAGGGACAATGAGCAGTTCTTC. Translation gives CASSQDRDNEQFF.

This clonotype has a handful of counts. In nucleotides, the CDR3 is TGTGCCAGCAGTTCCAGAAGAGCTCAGCCCCAGCATTTT. Amino acids: CASSSRRAQPQHF. The rearrangement joins TRBV12-3 or TRBV12-4 to TRBJ1-5; D unclear. There are 13 residues in the CDR3. The V end lost 4 bases, the J end lost 6 bases, and 10 bases lay between the germline ends.

The chain uses TRBV6-5 and TRBJ1-1; D gene uncertain. CDR1 MNHEY and CDR2 SVGAGI come from the germline V gene. Between the trimmed V and J ends, which lost 4 bases and 4 bases, there was a span of 16 bases. The CDR3 spans 15 residues. In DNA form, the CDR3 reads TGTGCCAGCAGTTTCCCGACCTTCATGAGCACTGAAGCTTTCTTT. Its translation is CASSFPTFMSTEAFF.

This clonotype has only a few counts. The chain couples TRBV5-4 to TRBJ1-4; 8 bases line up with TRBD1. Germline V gives CDR1 SGHNT, CDR2 YYREEE (reference sequence). The CDR3 is 15 residues long. The V segment lost 4 bases and the J segment 4 bases; nucleotides outside the gene matches: 6. The CDR3 sequence is CASSPGTGVNEKLFF. The CDR3 region has the DNA TGTGCCAGCAGCCCGGGGACAGGCGTTAATGAAAAACTGTTTTTT.

This chain connects TRBV7-9 to TRBJ2-3, with no clear D. This CDR3 is 12 amino acids long. Between the trimmed V and J ends, which lost 5 bases and 7 bases, there was a span of 10 bases. Germline V CDR1 and CDR2: SEHNR, FQNEAQ (reference sequence). CDR3 nucleotides: TGTGCCAGCAGCCCCGATGCGTATACGCAGTATTTT. Translated, it gives CASSPDAYTQYF.

This clonotype was picked up a small number of times. The J gene is TRBJ1-6, the V gene TRBV4-3; 8 positions match TRBD1. CDR3 size: 17 residues. V shed 0 bases and J 6 bases; nucleotides not matched to a gene: 7. Per germline, CDR1 LGHNA and CDR2 YSLEER. DNA for the CDR3: TGCGCCAGCAGCCAAGAGGCCCAGGGGGCTCCTAATTCACCCCTCCACTTT. It encodes CASSQEAQGAPNSPLHF.

V gene TRBV6-1 combines with J gene TRBJ2-5; TRBD1 aligns across 8 bases. CDR1 is MNHNS, CDR2 SASEGT, per germline. After removal of 6 bases from V and 5 bases from J, the junction contained 8 bases not matched to a gene. This CDR3 spans 14 amino acids. The CDR3 DNA follows: TGTGCCAGCAGCGCCAGGGGGCTGGGGGAGACCCAGTACTTC. This encodes CASSARGLGETQYF.

In its sample, this clonotype was seen a few times. The V call is TRBV4-1, the J call TRBJ2-3, with unresolved D. Germline V CDR1 and CDR2: MGHRA, YSYEKL. The length of the CDR3 is 15 residues. Trimming pared 0 bases from V and 4 bases from J, leaving 11 bases between. This CDR3 is CASSQEPASADTQYF. The DNA for the CDR3 is TGCGCCAGCAGCCAAGAACCGGCTAGTGCAGATACGCAGTATTTT.

This clonotype was counted a few times. This rearrangement joins TRBV2 to TRBJ2-7; 7 nucleotides agree with TRBD2. The CDR3 spans 14 residues. Germline V gives CDR1 SNHLY, CDR2 FYNNEI. V dropped 6 bases and J dropped 3; count of bases not matched to a gene: 8. As DNA, the CDR3 is TGTGCCAGCAGGGGTCACGCGGGGGACTACGAGCAGTACTTC. Translating it yields CASRGHAGDYEQYF.

The V and J genes are TRBV5-1 and TRBJ2-7; perhaps TRBD2 as D (5 bases). V was clipped by 6 bases and J by 0 bases, with 16 bases between them. Germline loops: CDR1 SGHRS, CDR2 YFSETQ. This CDR3 contains 15 residues. The CDR3 region is CASTRTLGVSYEQYF. CDR3 bases: TGCGCCAGCACCCGGACTTTGGGAGTCTCCTACGAGCAGTACTTC.

The table lists this clonotype with many counts. The rearrangement joins TRBV5-1 to TRBJ2-3, with D hard to call. V was cut by 0 bases and J by 2 bases, with 7 bases left in between. CDR3 size: 14 residues. Germline V lookup: CDR1 SGHRS, CDR2 YFSETQ. The CDR3 sequence is CASSLVGITDTQYF. DNA for the CDR3: TGCGCCAGCAGCTTGGTAGGGATCACAGATACGCAGTATTTT.

This clonotype was seen a few times. The chain uses TRBV5-1 and TRBJ1-2, with D hard to call. Trimming took 5 bases from V and 8 from J, leaving 13 bases between them. This CDR3 is built from 12 residues. CDR1 and CDR2 from the germline V gene are SGHRS and YFSETQ. CDR3 amino acids: CASRIAMDGYTF. The DNA for the CDR3 is TGCGCCAGCAGGATTGCTATGGACGGCTACACCTTC.

The chain employs TRBV20-1 and TRBJ1-1, with D maybe TRBD1 (5 bases). The CDR3 length is 14 residues. V was trimmed by 6 bases and J by 0 bases, leaving 14 bases between them. Germline CDR1 DFQATT, CDR2 SNEGSKA (reference sequence). The CDR3 coding sequence is TGCAGTGCCCCCGTAGAGGGGATGAACACTGAAGCTTTCTTT. It encodes CSAPVEGMNTEAFF.

This clonotype has a single count. The chain links TRBV20-1 to TRBJ1-2; 10 bases agree with TRBD1. The germline gives CDR1 DFQATT, CDR2 SNEGSKA (reference sequence). J lost 4 bases, V lost 6 bases, and 5 bases had no gene match. The CDR3 is 13 amino acids. DNA for the CDR3: TGCAGTGCCAGCCGGGACAGGGGCTATGGCTACACCTTC. Protein product: CSASRDRGYGYTF.

This clonotype was recorded a few times. This chain uses TRBV5-5 with TRBJ2-5; D gene ambiguous. The CDR3 totals 16 residues. Germline V gene lookup returns CDR1 SGHKS and CDR2 YYEKEE (reference sequence). Between the trimmed V and J ends, which lost 2 bases and 5 bases, there was a span of 19 bases. The CDR3 loop is CASSFSGPRASETQYF. The DNA of the CDR3 is TGTGCCAGCAGCTTCTCCGGCCCCCGCGCTTCGGAGACCCAGTACTTC.

The chain is built from TRBV5-6 and TRBJ2-3; TRBD1 aligns across 8 bases. Looked up from germline, CDR1 is SGHDT and CDR2 is YYEEEE. The CDR3 totals 20 residues. The V and J ends lost 2 bases and 1 base, in that order; junction bases with no gene match: 18. The CDR3, as DNA: TGTGCCAGCAGCTTTTCCACCGGGACAGGCAACCTTAGGGGCACAGATACGCAGTATTTT. Translating gives CASSFSTGTGNLRGTDTQYF.

The chain couples TRBV5-6 to TRBJ1-6; TRBD1 aligns across 8 bases. The CDR3 runs 13 residues. Germline trimming cut 7 bases from V and 7 bases from J; bases unmatched to any gene: 4. Per germline, CDR1 SGHDT and CDR2 YYEEEE. The CDR3 DNA follows: TGTGCCAGCCAGGGGGCTTGGAATTCACCCCTCCACTTT. Residues: CASQGAWNSPLHF.

This clonotype was counted only a few times. The chain couples TRBV7-7 to TRBJ2-5; 8 bases align to TRBD2. Looked up from germline, CDR1 is SSHAT and CDR2 is FNYEAQ (reference sequence). This CDR3 spans 18 amino acids. Trimming removed 5 bases from V and 1 base from J; junction bases left unmatched: 15. CDR3 protein: CASSPGTGSGGFQETQYF. The CDR3 nucleotides read TGTGCCAGCAGCCCCGGTACCGGAAGCGGGGGATTCCAAGAGACCCAGTACTTC.

The sample holds a few counts of this clonotype. The chain uses TRBV3-1 and TRBJ1-1, with 9 positions matching TRBD1. The CDR3 contains 14 residues. Unmatched junction bases numbered 9, after V lost 8 bases and J lost 5 bases. CDR1 is LGHDT, CDR2 YNNKEL, per germline (reference sequence). This CDR3 is CASGRQGDRTEAFF. CDR3 bases: TGTGCCAGCGGGAGACAGGGGGATCGAACTGAAGCTTTCTTT.

V and J are TRBV7-2 and TRBJ1-1; no reliable D call. V was trimmed by 2 bases and J by 10 bases, leaving 8 bases between them. The germline V gene has CDR1 SGHTA and CDR2 FQGNSA. The CDR3 has 11 residues. CDR3 DNA: TGTGCCAGCAGCTTATCATTCGGAGCTTTCTTT. It is translated as CASSLSFGAFF.